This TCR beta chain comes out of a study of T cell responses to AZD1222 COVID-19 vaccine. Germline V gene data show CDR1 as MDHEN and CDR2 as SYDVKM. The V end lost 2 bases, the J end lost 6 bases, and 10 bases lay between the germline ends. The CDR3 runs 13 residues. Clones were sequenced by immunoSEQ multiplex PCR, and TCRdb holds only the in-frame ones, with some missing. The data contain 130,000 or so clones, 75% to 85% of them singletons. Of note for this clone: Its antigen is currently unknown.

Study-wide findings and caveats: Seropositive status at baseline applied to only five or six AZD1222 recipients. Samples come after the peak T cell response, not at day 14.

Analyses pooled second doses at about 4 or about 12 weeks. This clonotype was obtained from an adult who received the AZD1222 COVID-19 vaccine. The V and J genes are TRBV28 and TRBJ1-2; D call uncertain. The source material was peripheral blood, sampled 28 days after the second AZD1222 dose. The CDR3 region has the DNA TGTGCCAGCAGTTTAGAGATTTGGAATGGCTACACCTTC. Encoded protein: CASSLEIWNGYTF.